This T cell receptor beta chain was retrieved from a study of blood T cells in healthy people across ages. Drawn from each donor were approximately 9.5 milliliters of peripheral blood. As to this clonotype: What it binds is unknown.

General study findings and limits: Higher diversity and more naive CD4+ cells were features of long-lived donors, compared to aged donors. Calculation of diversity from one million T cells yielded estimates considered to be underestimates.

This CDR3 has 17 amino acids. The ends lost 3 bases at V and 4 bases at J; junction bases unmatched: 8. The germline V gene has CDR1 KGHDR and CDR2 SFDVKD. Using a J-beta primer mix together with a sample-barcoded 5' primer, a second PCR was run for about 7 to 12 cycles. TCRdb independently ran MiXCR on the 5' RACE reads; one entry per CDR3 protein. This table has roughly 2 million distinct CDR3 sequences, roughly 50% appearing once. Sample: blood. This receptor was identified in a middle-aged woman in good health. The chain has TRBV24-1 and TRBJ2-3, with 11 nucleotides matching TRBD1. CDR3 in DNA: TGTGCCACCAGTGATCCTAGGACAGGGGGCATCGCAGATACGCAGTATTTT. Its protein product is CATSDPRTGGIADTQYF.